The 14 T cell receptor beta chains below were found in one sample sequenced in a study of beta chain features in type 1 diabetes. Every isolated RNA sample was fully reverse transcribed, so sequencing captured expressed TCRB transcripts. Only in-frame clones appear in the TCRdb table, and some are missing; sequencing was by immunoSEQ multiplex PCR. The table lists some 230,000 clones, about 9.3% of them singletons. The sequenced sample consisted of naive CD4+ T cells from blood. The receptors derive from a woman aged 18 to 35 in good health.

The chain carries TRBV7-2 and TRBJ2-7; 8 bases agree with TRBD2. Germline V gene data show CDR1 as SGHTA and CDR2 as FQGNSA. V gave up 5 bases and J gave up 3 bases; unmatched junction bases: 9. This CDR3 is built from 15 residues. CDR3 protein: CASSPRGSGNYEQYF. CDR3 bases: TGTGCCAGCAGCCCGCGTGGTAGCGGGAACTACGAGCAGTACTTC.

This clone was counted only a few times. The chain recombines TRBV27 with TRBJ2-2, with 7 bases lining up with TRBD2. With V trimmed by 2 bases and J by 6 bases, 9 bases remained unmatched. Per the germline V gene, CDR1 is MNHEY and CDR2 is SMNVEV (reference sequence). The CDR3 contains 16 residues. This chain's CDR3 is CASSLRLAVGSGELFF. The CDR3 coding sequence is TGTGCCAGCAGTTTAAGGCTAGCGGTGGGGTCCGGGGAGCTGTTTTTT.

There are a few counts of this clone. The chain joins TRBV4-1 to TRBJ2-7, with a possible D match to TRBD2 (5 bases). Trimming cost V 4 bases and J 1 base, with 17 bases left between them. The CDR3 loop spans 16 amino acids. Germline V gives CDR1 MGHRA, CDR2 YSYEKL. The CDR3 bases are TGCGCCAGCAGCCTTTACGCAGAGGGTGCGTCCTACGAGCAGTACTTC. As protein: CASSLYAEGASYEQYF.

The chain carries TRBV6-4 and TRBJ2-1; TRBD2 aligns across 10 bases. CDR1 is MRHNA and CDR2 is SNTAGT in the germline V gene. This CDR3 contains 16 residues. Trimming removed 2 bases from V and 6 bases from J; junction bases left unmatched: 7. CDR3 DNA sequence: TGTGCCAGCAGTGACGACGGACTAGCGGTGGGCAATGAGCAGTTCTTC. Translated, it gives CASSDDGLAVGNEQFF.

The chain carries TRBV7-9 and TRBJ2-3, with TRBD2 matching over 8 bases. V dropped 1 base and J dropped 0; count of bases not matched to a gene: 9. The germline V gene has CDR1 SEHNR and CDR2 FQNEAQ (reference sequence). CDR3 size: 18 residues. The CDR3 is CASSLEVRLAKSTDTQYF. For the CDR3, the DNA is TGTGCCAGCAGCTTAGAAGTCCGACTAGCGAAGAGCACAGATACGCAGTATTTT.

This clone was found a few times. This chain connects TRBV5-1 to TRBJ2-6; tentative D call: TRBD1 (6 bases). Between the trimmed V and J ends, which lost 4 bases and 2 bases, there was a span of 13 bases. The germline CDR1 and CDR2 sequences are SGHRS and YFSETQ. The CDR3 runs 16 residues. CDR3 in amino acids: CASSLVGATGANVLTF. DNA of the CDR3: TGCGCCAGCAGCCTGGTGGGGGCAACTGGGGCCAACGTCCTGACTTTC.

This clone was seen a few times. V and J are TRBV5-1 and TRBJ2-7; possibly TRBD1 for D (6 bases). This CDR3 has 13 amino acids. Germline-derived CDR1 and CDR2 are SGHRS and YFSETQ. Trimming removed 5 bases at V and 7 bases at J, with 16 bases between. CDR3 region: CASSYREDGEQYF. The CDR3 coding sequence is TGCGCCAGCAGTTACAGGGAAGACGGTGAGCAGTACTTC.

The genes are TRBV5-1 and TRBJ2-3; 7 bases match TRBD1. V shed 4 bases, J shed 3 bases, and the junction held 5 bases outside the gene matches. CDR1 and CDR2 (germline): SGHRS, YFSETQ. This CDR3 is 14 amino acids long. CDR3 protein: CASSPDRVTDTQYF. The DNA for the CDR3 is TGCGCCAGCAGCCCCGACAGGGTTACAGATACGCAGTATTTT.

V gene TRBV5-4 combines with J gene TRBJ2-1, with 9 bases identical to TRBD2. The V gene end was trimmed by 4 bases and the J gene end by 3 bases; junction bases not matched to a gene: 17. CDR3 size: 19 residues. CDR1 SGHNT and CDR2 YYREEE come from the germline V gene (reference sequence). The CDR3 protein is CASSQGGLAGHSVYNEQFF. Here the CDR3 DNA reads TGTGCCAGCAGCCAGGGGGGCCTAGCGGGGCACTCTGTCTACAATGAGCAGTTCTTC.

In its sample, this clone was seen a few times. The chain is built from TRBV5-1 and TRBJ2-3; D not resolved. Germline V CDR1 and CDR2: SGHRS, YFSETQ. This CDR3 contains 12 residues. With 3 bases removed from V and 6 bases from J, the gap between germline ends came to 8 bases. CDR3 residues: CASSYLEDTQYF. The CDR3 DNA is TGCGCCAGCAGCTACTTAGAGGATACGCAGTATTTT.

A few counts support this clone. J is TRBJ2-1 and V is TRBV30, with 7 bases fitting TRBD1. Germline V gives CDR1 GTSNPN, CDR2 SVGIG (reference sequence). V dropped 4 bases and J dropped 5; count of bases not matched to a gene: 14. The CDR3 runs to 16 residues. CDR3 nucleotide sequence: TGTGCCTGGAACAAACTCGACAGGGTCAGTCACAATGAGCAGTTCTTC. It encodes CAWNKLDRVSHNEQFF.

The sample holds a few counts of this clone. The genes are TRBV5-4 and TRBJ1-5, with D hard to call. CDR3 length equals 14 residues. CDR1 SGHNT and CDR2 YYREEE come from the germline V gene (reference sequence). V lost 2 bases to trimming and J lost 3 bases, with 9 bases between them. DNA for the CDR3: TGTGCCAGCAGCTTCTTTGCAGACAATCAGCCCCAGCATTTT. It codes for CASSFFADNQPQHF.

The V and J genes are TRBV5-4 and TRBJ2-3, with D possibly TRBD2 on 6 matching bases. The CDR3 spans 14 residues. From germline, CDR1 is SGHNT and CDR2 YYREEE (reference sequence). The germline V and J ends were trimmed by 4 bases and 2 bases, with 11 bases remaining between them. The CDR3: CASSPTDYTDTQYF. In nucleotides, the CDR3 is TGTGCCAGCAGCCCAACGGACTACACAGATACGCAGTATTTT.

In this sample, this clone turned up a few times. The rearrangement joins TRBV2 to TRBJ2-3; D is ambiguous. The CDR3 spans 14 residues. Trimming pared 1 base from V and 2 bases from J, leaving 7 bases between. Per the germline V gene, CDR1 is SNHLY and CDR2 is FYNNEI. CDR3: CASSEGHPTDTQYF. Written as DNA, the CDR3 is TGTGCCAGCAGTGAAGGGCACCCCACAGATACGCAGTATTTT.